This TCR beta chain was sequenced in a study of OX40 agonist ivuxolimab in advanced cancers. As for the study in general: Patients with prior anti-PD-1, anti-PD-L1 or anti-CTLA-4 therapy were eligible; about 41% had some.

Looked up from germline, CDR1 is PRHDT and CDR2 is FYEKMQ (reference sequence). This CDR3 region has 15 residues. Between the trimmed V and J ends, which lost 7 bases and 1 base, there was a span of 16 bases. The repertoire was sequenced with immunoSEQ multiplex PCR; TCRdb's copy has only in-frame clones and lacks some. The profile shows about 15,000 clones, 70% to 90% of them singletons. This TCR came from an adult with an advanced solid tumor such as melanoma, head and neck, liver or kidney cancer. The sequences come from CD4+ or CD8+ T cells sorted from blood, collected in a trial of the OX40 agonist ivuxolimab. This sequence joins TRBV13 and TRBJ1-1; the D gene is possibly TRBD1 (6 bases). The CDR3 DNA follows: TGTGCCAGCACAGACGGGGGACACCAGAACACTGAAGCTTTCTTT. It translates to CASTDGGHQNTEAFF.